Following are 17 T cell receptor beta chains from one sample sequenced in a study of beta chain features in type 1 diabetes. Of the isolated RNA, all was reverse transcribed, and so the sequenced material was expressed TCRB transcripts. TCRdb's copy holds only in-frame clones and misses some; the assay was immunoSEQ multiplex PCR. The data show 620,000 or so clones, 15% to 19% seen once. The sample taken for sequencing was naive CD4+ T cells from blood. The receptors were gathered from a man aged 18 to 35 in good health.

The CDR3 DNA reads TGTGCCAGCATCAAGGACAGGGGGGACACTGAAGCTTTCTTT. Translation: CASIKDRGDTEAFF. The V and J genes are TRBV2 and TRBJ1-1, with 10 bases lining up with TRBD1. Germline values: CDR1 SNHLY, CDR2 FYNNEI. Unmatched junction bases numbered 5, after V lost 7 bases and J lost 3 bases. The CDR3 is 14 residues long.

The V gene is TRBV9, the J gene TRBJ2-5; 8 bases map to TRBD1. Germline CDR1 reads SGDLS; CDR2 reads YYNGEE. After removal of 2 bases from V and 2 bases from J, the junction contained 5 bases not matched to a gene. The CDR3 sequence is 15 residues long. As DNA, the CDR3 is TGTGCCAGCAGCGTGGGACAGGCCGATCAAGAGACCCAGTACTTC. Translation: CASSVGQADQETQYF.

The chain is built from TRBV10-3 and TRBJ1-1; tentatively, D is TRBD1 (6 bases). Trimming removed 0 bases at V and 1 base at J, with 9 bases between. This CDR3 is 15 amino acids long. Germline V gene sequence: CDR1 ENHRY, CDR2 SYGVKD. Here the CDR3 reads CAISESGGKNTEAFF. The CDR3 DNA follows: TGTGCCATCAGTGAGTCAGGGGGGAAGAACACTGAAGCTTTCTTT.

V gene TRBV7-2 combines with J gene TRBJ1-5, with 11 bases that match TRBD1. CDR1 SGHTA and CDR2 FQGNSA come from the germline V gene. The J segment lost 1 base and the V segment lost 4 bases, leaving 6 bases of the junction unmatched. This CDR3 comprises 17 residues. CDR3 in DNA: TGTGCCAGCAGCTCAAGGACAGGGGGCGAAAGCAATCAGCCCCAGCATTTT. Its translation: CASSSRTGGESNQPQHF.

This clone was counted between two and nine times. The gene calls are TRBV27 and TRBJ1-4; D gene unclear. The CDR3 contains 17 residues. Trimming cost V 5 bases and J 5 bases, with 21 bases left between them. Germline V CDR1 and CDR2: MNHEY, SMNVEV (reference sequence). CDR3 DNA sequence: TGTGCCAGCAGTCGTCCCCCCGGAGGGTACGGCAATGAAAAACTGTTTTTT. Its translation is CASSRPPGGYGNEKLFF.

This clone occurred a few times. In DNA, the CDR3 is TGTGCCAGCAGTCGCCGGACAGGGGCGGACATGAACACTGAAGCTTTCTTT. Protein: CASSRRTGADMNTEAFF. The chain is built from TRBV7-3 and TRBJ1-1; 9 bases map to TRBD1. The trim removed 6 bases at V and 0 bases at J, leaving 11 bases unmatched. This CDR3 has 17 amino acids. CDR1 is SGHTA, CDR2 FQGTGA, per germline.

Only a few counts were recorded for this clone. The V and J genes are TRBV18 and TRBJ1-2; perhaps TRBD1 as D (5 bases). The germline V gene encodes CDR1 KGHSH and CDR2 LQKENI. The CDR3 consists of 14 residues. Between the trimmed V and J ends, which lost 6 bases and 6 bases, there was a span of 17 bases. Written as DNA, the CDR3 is TGTGCCAGCTCGCCGATGGAAACAGGAAATGGCTACACCTTC. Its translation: CASSPMETGNGYTF.

CDR3 coding DNA: TGTGCCAGCTCACCAATAACCGGGGAGCTGTTTTTT. Amino acids: CASSPITGELFF. V is TRBV18 and J is TRBJ2-2; no reliable D call. Deletions cut 2 bases from V and 5 bases from J, with 3 bases between. Per the germline V gene, CDR1 is KGHSH and CDR2 is LQKENI. This CDR3 is 12 amino acids long.

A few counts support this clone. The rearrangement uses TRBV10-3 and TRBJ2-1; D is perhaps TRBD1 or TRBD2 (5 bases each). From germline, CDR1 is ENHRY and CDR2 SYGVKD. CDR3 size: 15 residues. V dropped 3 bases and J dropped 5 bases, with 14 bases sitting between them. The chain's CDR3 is CAISDLSRGDNEQFF. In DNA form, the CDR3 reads TGTGCCATCAGTGACCTTTCGAGGGGAGACAATGAGCAGTTCTTC.

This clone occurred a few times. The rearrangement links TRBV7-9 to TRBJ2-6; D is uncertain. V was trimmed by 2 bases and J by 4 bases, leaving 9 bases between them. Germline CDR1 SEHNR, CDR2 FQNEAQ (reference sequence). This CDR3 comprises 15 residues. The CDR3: CASSLSTRGANVLTF. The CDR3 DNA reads TGTGCCAGCAGCTTATCGACTCGGGGGGCCAACGTCCTGACTTTC.

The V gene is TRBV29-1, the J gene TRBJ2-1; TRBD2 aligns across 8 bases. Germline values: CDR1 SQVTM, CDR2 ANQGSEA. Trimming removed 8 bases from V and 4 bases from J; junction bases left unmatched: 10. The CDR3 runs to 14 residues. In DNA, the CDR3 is TGCAGCACCTCGACTAGCGCCAATTACAATGAGCAGTTCTTC. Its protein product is CSTSTSANYNEQFF.

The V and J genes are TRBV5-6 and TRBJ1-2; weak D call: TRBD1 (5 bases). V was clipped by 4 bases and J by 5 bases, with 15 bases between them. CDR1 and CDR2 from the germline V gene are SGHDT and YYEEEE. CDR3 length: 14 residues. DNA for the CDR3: TGTGCCAGCAGCAAACCCAAGACAGTTTATGGCTACACCTTC. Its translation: CASSKPKTVYGYTF.

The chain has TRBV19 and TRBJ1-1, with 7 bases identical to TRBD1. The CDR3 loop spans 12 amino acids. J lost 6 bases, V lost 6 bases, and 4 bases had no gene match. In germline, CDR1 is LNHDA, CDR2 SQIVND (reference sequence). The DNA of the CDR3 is TGTGCCAGTAGAGACAGGGACTCTGAAGCTTTCTTT. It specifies CASRDRDSEAFF.

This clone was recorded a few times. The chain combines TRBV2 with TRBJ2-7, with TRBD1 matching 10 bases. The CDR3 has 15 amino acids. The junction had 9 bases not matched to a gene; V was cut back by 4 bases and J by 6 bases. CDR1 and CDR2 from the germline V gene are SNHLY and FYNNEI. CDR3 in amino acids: CASSGQGQGLVEQYF. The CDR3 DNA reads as TGTGCCAGCAGTGGCCAGGGACAGGGGTTGGTCGAGCAGTACTTC.

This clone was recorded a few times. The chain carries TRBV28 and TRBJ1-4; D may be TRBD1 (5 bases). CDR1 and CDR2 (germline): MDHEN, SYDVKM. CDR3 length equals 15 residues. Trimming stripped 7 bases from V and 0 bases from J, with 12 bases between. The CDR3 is CASTPGGPTNEKLFF. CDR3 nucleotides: TGTGCCAGCACCCCGGGGGGACCAACTAATGAAAAACTGTTTTTT.

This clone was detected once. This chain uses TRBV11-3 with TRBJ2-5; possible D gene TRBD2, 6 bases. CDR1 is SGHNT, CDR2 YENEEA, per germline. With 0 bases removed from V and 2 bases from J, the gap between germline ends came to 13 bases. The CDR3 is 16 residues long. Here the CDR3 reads CASSLDRSGGQETQYF. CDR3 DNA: TGTGCCAGCAGCTTAGATCGAAGCGGAGGGCAAGAGACCCAGTACTTC.

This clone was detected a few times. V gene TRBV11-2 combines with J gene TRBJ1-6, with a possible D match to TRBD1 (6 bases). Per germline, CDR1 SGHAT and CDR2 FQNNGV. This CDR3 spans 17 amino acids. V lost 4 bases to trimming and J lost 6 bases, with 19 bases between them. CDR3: CASSSTRTGAINSPLHF. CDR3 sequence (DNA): TGTGCCAGCAGCTCAACCCGGACGGGGGCGATTAATTCACCCCTCCACTTT.